The 18 T cell receptor beta chains in this list originate from one sample, sequenced in a study of cytomegalovirus exposure and HLA in healthy donors. TCRdb's copy holds only in-frame clones and misses some; the assay was immunoSEQ multiplex PCR. The data show about 200,000 clones, approximately 85% seen once. The sequenced sample consisted of PBMCs. These receptors all come from a woman aged 18-35 years in good health and CMV-seronegative.

The rearrangement links TRBV6-5 to TRBJ1-1; 9 bases agree with TRBD1. The junction had 8 bases not matched to a gene; V was cut back by 2 bases and J by 4 bases. CDR3 length: 16 amino acids. CDR1 MNHEY and CDR2 SVGAGI come from the germline V gene. The CDR3 DNA is TGTGCCAGCAGTTACACAGGGGGCTTCGGGGTCACTGAAGCTTTCTTT. Encoded protein: CASSYTGGFGVTEAFF.

The chain uses TRBV14 and TRBJ2-5; TRBD2 matches 10 bases. CDR1 and CDR2 (germline): SGHDN, FVKESK. This CDR3 is 16 amino acids long. The V and J ends lost 4 bases and 2 bases, in that order; junction bases with no gene match: 7. CDR3 amino acids: CASSLRLAGGQETQYF. The CDR3 nucleotides read TGTGCCAGCAGCCTCCGACTAGCGGGCGGGCAAGAGACCCAGTACTTC.

DNA of the CDR3: TGTGCCAGCAGTTTAGGCGGCTTGAAAGGAACTGAAGCTTTCTTT. It codes for CASSLGGLKGTEAFF. The chain links TRBV27 to TRBJ1-1; D is ambiguous. The V end was cut by 2 bases, the J end by 5 bases, with 15 bases between. The CDR3 runs to 15 residues. Germline CDR1 is MNHEY and CDR2 is SMNVEV (reference sequence).

V gene TRBV9 combines with J gene TRBJ2-3; TRBD2 aligns across 11 bases. J was trimmed by 1 base and V by 4 bases; bases with no gene match: 2. The CDR3 sequence is 15 residues long. Germline loops: CDR1 SGDLS, CDR2 YYNGEE. CDR3 DNA sequence: TGTGCCAGCAGCCCACTAGCGGGAGGCACAGATACGCAGTATTTT. Its protein product is CASSPLAGGTDTQYF.

The rearrangement joins TRBV10-1 to TRBJ1-1; the D gene is possibly TRBD1 (6 bases). The ends were cut back, 7 bases at V and 1 base at J, with 16 bases in the middle. The CDR3 length is 15 residues. CDR1 and CDR2 (germline): WNHNN, SYGVQD (reference sequence). The DNA for the CDR3 is TGCGCCAGCACCCAATTAAACAGGGAGAACACTGAAGCTTTCTTT. Amino acid sequence: CASTQLNRENTEAFF.

This clone occurred a few times. The chain has TRBV9 and TRBJ1-4; no clear D gene. V was clipped by 0 bases and J by 14 bases, with 23 bases between them. The germline V gene encodes CDR1 SGDLS and CDR2 YYNGEE. This CDR3 region has 16 residues. CDR3 nucleotide sequence: TGTGCCAGCAGCGTAGGTAGCTTCCCGTCCCCGGCCGTTCTGTTTTTT. It yields the protein CASSVGSFPSPAVLFF. Full variable domain (missing parts from reference TRBV9 and TRBJ1-4): DSGVTQTPKHLITATGQRVTLRCSPRSGDLSVYWYQQSLDQGLQFLIQYYNGEERAKGNILERFSAQQFPDLHSELNLSSLELGDSALYFCASSVGSFPSPAVLFFGSGTQLSVL.

The chain carries TRBV5-1 and TRBJ2-2; 8 nucleotides agree with TRBD2. This CDR3 is built from 17 residues. The ends lost 0 bases at V and 4 bases at J; junction bases unmatched: 8. CDR1 and CDR2 (germline): SGHRS, YFSETQ. The CDR3 nucleotides read TGCGCCAGCAGCTTGGTTACGGGAGGGCCGTTCACCGGGGAGCTGTTTTTT. Translated, it gives CASSLVTGGPFTGELFF.

The rearrangement uses TRBV6-5 and TRBJ1-1; D possibly corresponds to TRBD1 (5 bases). Germline V lookup: CDR1 MNHEY, CDR2 SVGAGI. The CDR3 is made up of 13 amino acids. V lost 7 bases to trimming and J lost 5 bases, with 14 bases between them. The chain's CDR3 is CASTQVGRTEAFF. CDR3 in DNA: TGTGCCAGCACCCAGGTGGGGCGGACTGAAGCTTTCTTT.

The V call is TRBV5-8, the J call TRBJ1-2; D might be TRBD1 (5 bases). Germline V gives CDR1 SGHTS, CDR2 YDEGEE. V lost 3 bases and J 0 bases, leaving 15 bases between the germline ends. CDR3 length equals 16 residues. CDR3 DNA: TGTGCCAGCAGCTCTGCGGGATGGACAACTAACTATGGCTACACCTTC. Translated, it gives CASSSAGWTTNYGYTF.

This clone was seen just once. The chain combines TRBV18 with TRBJ2-7, with D uncertain. V lost 3 bases and J lost 1, with 16 bases in between. Germline assignment: CDR1 KGHSH and CDR2 LQKENI. The CDR3 totals 16 residues. In DNA form, the CDR3 reads TGTGCCAGCTCACCGGCGATTACGGAGCCATCCTACGAGCAGTACTTC. It is translated as CASSPAITEPSYEQYF.

The gene calls are TRBV30 and TRBJ2-1; TRBD2 is a possible D gene (6 bases). V lost 6 bases to trimming and J lost 0 bases, with 12 bases between them. Germline assignment: CDR1 GTSNPN and CDR2 SVGIG (reference sequence). CDR3 size: 14 residues. The CDR3 region has the DNA TGTGCCTGTTTAAGCGGGCACTCCTACAATGAGCAGTTCTTC. Translation gives CACLSGHSYNEQFF.

The rearrangement links TRBV5-1 to TRBJ2-3; possibly TRBD1 for D (6 bases). This CDR3 contains 17 residues. Germline V gene lookup returns CDR1 SGHRS and CDR2 YFSETQ. Trimming cost V 3 bases and J 0 bases, with 17 bases left between them. The CDR3 nucleotides are TGCGCCAGCAGCTCCCTCCTCGGACAGAAGAGCACAGATACGCAGTATTTT. Amino acid sequence: CASSSLLGQKSTDTQYF.

V is TRBV18 and J is TRBJ1-4; D unresolved. The V and J ends lost 2 bases and 8 bases respectively, with 6 bases between them. The CDR3 runs 12 residues. The germline V gene has CDR1 KGHSH and CDR2 LQKENI. CDR3 loop: CASSPGGEKLFF. CDR3 DNA: TGTGCCAGCTCACCAGGAGGGGAAAAACTGTTTTTT. Full variable domain (missing parts from reference TRBV18 and TRBJ1-4): NAGVMQNPRHLVRRRGQEARLRCSPMKGHSHVYWYRQLPEEGLKFMVYLQKENIIDESGMPKERFSAEFPKEGPSILRIQQVVRGDSAAYFCASSPGGEKLFFGSGTQLSVL.

This clone was seen only a few times. The chain couples TRBV2 to TRBJ2-1; D remains ambiguous. Germline CDR1 reads SNHLY; CDR2 reads FYNNEI. With 1 base removed from V and 7 bases from J, the gap between germline ends came to 5 bases. The CDR3 length is 12 residues. For the CDR3, the DNA is TGTGCCAGCAGTGAAGGAGCAAATGAGCAGTTCTTC. Translation: CASSEGANEQFF.

The chain has TRBV5-1 and TRBJ2-7, with TRBD1 identical over 7 bases. The CDR3 runs 14 residues. V gave up 5 bases and J gave up 3 bases; unmatched junction bases: 8. Germline CDR1 reads SGHRS; CDR2 reads YFSETQ. This CDR3 is CASRVIWDSYEQYF. The CDR3 coding sequence is TGCGCCAGCAGGGTAATTTGGGACAGCTACGAGCAGTACTTC. The variable domain in full, completed from reference TRBV5-1 and TRBJ2-7, reads KAGVTQTPRYLIKTRGQQVTLSCSPISGHRSVSWYQQTPGQGLQFLFEYFSETQRNKGNFPGRFSGRQFSNSRSEMNVSTLELGDSALYLCASRVIWDSYEQYFGPGTRLTVT.

This clone has just one count. J is TRBJ2-6 and V is TRBV10-3, with D perhaps matching TRBD2 (7 bases). Trimming left V 0 bases short and J 4 bases short, with 16 bases between. The CDR3 loop spans 18 amino acids. From germline, CDR1 is ENHRY and CDR2 SYGVKD. The CDR3 DNA sequence: TGTGCCATCAGTGAGTCGTATGGTCGGGGGGCAGGGGCCAACGTCCTGACTTTC. This encodes CAISESYGRGAGANVLTF.

The rearrangement links TRBV7-9 to TRBJ2-7; 14 bases are shared with TRBD2. Trimming removed 3 bases from V and 5 bases from J; junction bases left unmatched: 6. Germline lookup yields CDR1 SEHNR and CDR2 FQNEAQ (reference sequence). This CDR3 has 16 amino acids. In DNA form, the CDR3 reads TGTGCCAGCAGCTTCCCGGGACTAGCGGGAGTTAACGAGCAGTACTTC. It is translated as CASSFPGLAGVNEQYF.

The V and J genes are TRBV2 and TRBJ1-2, with D perhaps TRBD1 (6 bases). Germline lookup yields CDR1 SNHLY and CDR2 FYNNEI. V was pared by 7 bases and J by 12 bases, with 21 bases between. CDR3 size: 13 residues. In DNA form, the CDR3 reads TGTGCCAGCACTGCCGAGACTGGTCAGGGGAACACCTTC. Translation: CASTAETGQGNTF.